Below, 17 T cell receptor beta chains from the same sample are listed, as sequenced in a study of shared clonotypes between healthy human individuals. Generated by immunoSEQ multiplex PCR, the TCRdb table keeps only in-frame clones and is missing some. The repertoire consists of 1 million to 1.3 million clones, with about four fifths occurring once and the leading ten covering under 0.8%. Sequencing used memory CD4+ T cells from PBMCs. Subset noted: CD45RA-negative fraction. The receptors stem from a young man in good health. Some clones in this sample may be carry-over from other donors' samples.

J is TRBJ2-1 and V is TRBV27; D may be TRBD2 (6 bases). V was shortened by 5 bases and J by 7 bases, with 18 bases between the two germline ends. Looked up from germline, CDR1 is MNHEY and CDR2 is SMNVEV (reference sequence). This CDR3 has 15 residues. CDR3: CASSILPGLPNEQFF. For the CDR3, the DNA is TGTGCCAGCAGTATCCTACCGGGACTCCCAAATGAGCAGTTCTTC.

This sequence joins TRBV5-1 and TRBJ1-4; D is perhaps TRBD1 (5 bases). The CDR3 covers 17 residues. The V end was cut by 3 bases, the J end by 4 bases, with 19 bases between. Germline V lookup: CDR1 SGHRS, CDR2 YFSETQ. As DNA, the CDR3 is TGCGCCAGCAGCTCCCGACCGGTGGGGACCGTTAATGAAAAACTGTTTTTT. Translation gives CASSSRPVGTVNEKLFF.

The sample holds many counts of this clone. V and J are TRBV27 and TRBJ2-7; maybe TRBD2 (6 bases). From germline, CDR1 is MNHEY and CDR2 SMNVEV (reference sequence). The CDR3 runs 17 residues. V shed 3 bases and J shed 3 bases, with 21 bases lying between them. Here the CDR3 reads CASSFNLGSLAIYEQYF. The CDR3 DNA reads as TGTGCCAGCAGTTTCAATCTCGGATCCCTAGCGATCTACGAGCAGTACTTC.

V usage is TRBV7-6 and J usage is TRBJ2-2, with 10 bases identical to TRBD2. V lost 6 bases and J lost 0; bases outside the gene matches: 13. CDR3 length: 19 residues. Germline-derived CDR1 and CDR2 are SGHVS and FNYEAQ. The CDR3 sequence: CASSYTLLAGNANTGELFF. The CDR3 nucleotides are TGTGCCAGCAGTTACACACTACTAGCGGGGAACGCGAACACCGGGGAGCTGTTTTTT.

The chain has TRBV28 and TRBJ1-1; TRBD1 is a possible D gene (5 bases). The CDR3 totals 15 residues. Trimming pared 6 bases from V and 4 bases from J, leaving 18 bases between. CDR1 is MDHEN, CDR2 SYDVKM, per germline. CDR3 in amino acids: CASRLTRQWSTEAFF. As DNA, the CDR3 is TGTGCCAGCAGGCTGACTAGACAGTGGAGCACTGAAGCTTTCTTT. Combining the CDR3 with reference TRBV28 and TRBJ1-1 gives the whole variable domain DVKVTQSSRYLVKRTGEKVFLECVQDMDHENMFWYRQDPGLGLRLIYFSYDVKMKEKGDIPEGYSVSREKKERFSLILESASTNQTSMYLCASRLTRQWSTEAFFGQGTRLTVV.

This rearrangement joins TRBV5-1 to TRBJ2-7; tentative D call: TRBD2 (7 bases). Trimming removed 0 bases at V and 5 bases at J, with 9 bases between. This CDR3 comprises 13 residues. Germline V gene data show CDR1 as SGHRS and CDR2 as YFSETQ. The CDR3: CASSLAGGNEQYF. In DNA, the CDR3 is TGCGCCAGCAGCTTGGCGGGGGGCAACGAGCAGTACTTC. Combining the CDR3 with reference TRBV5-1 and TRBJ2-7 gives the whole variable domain KAGVTQTPRYLIKTRGQQVTLSCSPISGHRSVSWYQQTPGQGLQFLFEYFSETQRNKGNFPGRFSGRQFSNSRSEMNVSTLELGDSALYLCASSLAGGNEQYFGPGTRLTVT.

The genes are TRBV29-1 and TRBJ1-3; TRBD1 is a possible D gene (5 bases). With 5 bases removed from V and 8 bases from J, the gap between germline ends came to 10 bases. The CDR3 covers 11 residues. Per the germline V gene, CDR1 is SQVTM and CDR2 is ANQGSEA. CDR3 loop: CSVPRGDTIYF. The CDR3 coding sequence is TGCAGCGTTCCTCGAGGGGACACCATATATTTT.

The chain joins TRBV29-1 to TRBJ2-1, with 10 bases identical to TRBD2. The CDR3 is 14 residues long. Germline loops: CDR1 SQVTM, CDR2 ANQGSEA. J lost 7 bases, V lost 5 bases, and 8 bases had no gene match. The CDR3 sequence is CSVSGRGKGNEQFF. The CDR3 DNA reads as TGCAGCGTTAGCGGGAGGGGAAAAGGGAATGAGCAGTTCTTC.

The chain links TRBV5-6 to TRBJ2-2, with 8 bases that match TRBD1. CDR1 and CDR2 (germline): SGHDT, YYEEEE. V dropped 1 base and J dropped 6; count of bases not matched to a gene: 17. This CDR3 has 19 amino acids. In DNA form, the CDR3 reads TGTGCCAGCAGCTTGTCTGGCAGGGGGCGCAGTATAAAGGCCGGGGAGCTGTTTTTT. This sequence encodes CASSLSGRGRSIKAGELFF.

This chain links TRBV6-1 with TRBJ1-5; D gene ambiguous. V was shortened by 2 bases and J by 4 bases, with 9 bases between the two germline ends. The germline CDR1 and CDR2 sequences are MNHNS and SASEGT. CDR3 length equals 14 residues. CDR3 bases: TGTGCCAGCAGTGAAAAAGGACCAAATCAGCCCCAGCATTTT. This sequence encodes CASSEKGPNQPQHF.

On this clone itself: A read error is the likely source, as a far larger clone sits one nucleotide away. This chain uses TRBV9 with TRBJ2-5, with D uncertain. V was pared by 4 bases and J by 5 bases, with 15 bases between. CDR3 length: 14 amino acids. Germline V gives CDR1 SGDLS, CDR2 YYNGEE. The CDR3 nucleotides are TGTGCCAGCAGCCCTATAGGGTACGGGGAGACCCAGTACTTC. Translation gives CASSPIGYGETQYF.

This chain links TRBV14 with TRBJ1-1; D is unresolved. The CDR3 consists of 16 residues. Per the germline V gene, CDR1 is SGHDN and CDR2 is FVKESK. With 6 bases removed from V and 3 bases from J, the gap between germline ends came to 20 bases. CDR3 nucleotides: TGTGCCAGCAGTGAAAGCAGAGGGCGAGTTCACACTGAAGCTTTCTTT. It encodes CASSESRGRVHTEAFF.

CDR3 bases: TGTGCCAGCAGCGTATGGGACGACCGGGGCGAAAAACTGTTTTTT. Translation gives CASSVWDDRGEKLFF. The gene calls are TRBV9 and TRBJ1-4; the D gene is possibly TRBD1 (5 bases). The CDR3 is made up of 15 amino acids. Germline CDR1 and CDR2: SGDLS and YYNGEE. V was cut by 1 base and J by 8 bases, with 15 bases left in between.

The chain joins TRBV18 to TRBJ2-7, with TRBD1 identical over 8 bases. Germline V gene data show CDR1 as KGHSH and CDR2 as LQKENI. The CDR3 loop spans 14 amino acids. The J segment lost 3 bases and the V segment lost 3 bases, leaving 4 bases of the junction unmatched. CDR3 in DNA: TGTGCCAGCTCACCGGACAGGGTAGGCTACGAGCAGTACTTC. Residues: CASSPDRVGYEQYF.

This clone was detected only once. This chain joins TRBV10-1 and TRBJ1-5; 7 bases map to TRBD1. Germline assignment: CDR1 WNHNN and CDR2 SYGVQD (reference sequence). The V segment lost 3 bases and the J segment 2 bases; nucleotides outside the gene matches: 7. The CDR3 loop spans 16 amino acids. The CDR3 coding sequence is TGCGCCAGCAGTGACTTCCGGGACAGTGGCAATCAGCCCCAGCATTTT. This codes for CASSDFRDSGNQPQHF.

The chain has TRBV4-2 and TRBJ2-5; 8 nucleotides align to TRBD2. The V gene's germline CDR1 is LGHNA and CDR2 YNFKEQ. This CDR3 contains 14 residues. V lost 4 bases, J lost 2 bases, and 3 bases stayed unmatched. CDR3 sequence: CASSPTGGQETQYF. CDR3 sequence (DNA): TGTGCCAGCAGCCCGACGGGGGGGCAAGAGACCCAGTACTTC.

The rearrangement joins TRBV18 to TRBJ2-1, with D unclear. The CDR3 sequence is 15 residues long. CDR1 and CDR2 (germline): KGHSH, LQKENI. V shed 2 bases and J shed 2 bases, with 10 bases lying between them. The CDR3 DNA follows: TGTGCCAGCTCACCAGGATCGTCGACCTACAATGAGCAGTTCTTC. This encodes CASSPGSSTYNEQFF.